The rows below give T cell receptor beta chains drawn from one sample of a study of shared clonotypes between healthy human individuals. Here immunoSEQ multiplex PCR was the method, and the copy in TCRdb shows in-frame clones only, minus some. Of about 330,000 clones listed, approximately 74% are singletons. The sequenced sample consisted of memory CD4+ T cells sorted from blood. These receptors originate from a man aged 25-40 years in good health. CDR3s include the opening cysteine and the closing phenylalanine or tryptophan. Each record gives: clone size, J gene, D gene, V gene, CDR3 protein, CDR3 DNA. A D gene is named only where the DNA matches it firmly. Clone size is not always given. Where it is, it says once, few, many or a class for expanded clones.

abundance: .
j_gene: TRBJ2-7
d_gene: .
v_gene: TRBV18
CDR3aa: CASSQGGIDRSEQYF
CDR3nt: TGTGCCAGCTCACAGGGGGGGATCGATAGATCTGAGCAGTACTTC

abundance: .
j_gene: TRBJ2-7
d_gene: TRBD2
v_gene: TRBV7-9
CDR3aa: CASSLYEREGRYEQYF
CDR3nt: TGTGCCAGCAGCTTATACGAGCGGGAAGGCCGATACGAGCAGTACTTC

abundance: .
j_gene: TRBJ1-1
d_gene: .
v_gene: TRBV7-9
CDR3aa: CASSRGAGGALGTEAFF
CDR3nt: TGTGCCAGCAGCCGTGGGGCGGGGGGCGCTTTGGGCACTGAAGCTTTCTTT

abundance: .
j_gene: TRBJ1-1
d_gene: .
v_gene: TRBV18
CDR3aa: CASSPGVNTEAFF
CDR3nt: TGTGCCAGCTCACCAGGGGTGAACACTGAAGCTTTCTTT

abundance: .
j_gene: TRBJ2-5
d_gene: TRBD2
v_gene: TRBV7-2
CDR3aa: CASSRSGVAGEETQYF
CDR3nt: TGTGCCAGCAGCCGTTCGGGCGTAGCGGGAGAAGAGACCCAGTACTTC

abundance: .
j_gene: TRBJ2-1
d_gene: .
v_gene: TRBV2
CDR3aa: CASSVGAYNEQFF
CDR3nt: TGTGCCAGCAGTGTAGGAGCTTACAATGAGCAGTTCTTC

abundance: many
j_gene: TRBJ1-2
d_gene: .
v_gene: TRBV27
CDR3aa: CASRGQPYGYTF
CDR3nt: TGTGCCAGCCGTGGACAACCCTATGGCTACACCTTC

abundance: .
j_gene: TRBJ2-5
d_gene: .
v_gene: TRBV2
CDR3aa: CASGGGTQYF
CDR3nt: TGTGCCAGCGGAGGAGGGACCCAGTACTTC

abundance: .
j_gene: TRBJ1-1
d_gene: TRBD1
v_gene: TRBV12-5
CDR3aa: CASGLEGTGSGAFF
CDR3nt: TGTGCTAGTGGTTTGGAAGGGACAGGATCCGGAGCTTTCTTT

abundance: few
j_gene: TRBJ1-2
d_gene: TRBD1
v_gene: TRBV5-6
CDR3aa: CASSLGQGFNRGYTF
CDR3nt: TGTGCCAGCAGCTTGGGACAGGGTTTCAATCGAGGCTACACCTTC

abundance: .
j_gene: TRBJ2-2
d_gene: .
v_gene: TRBV2
CDR3aa: CASSAGLANTGELFF
CDR3nt: TGTGCCAGCAGTGCTGGCCTAGCCAACACCGGGGAGCTGTTTTTT

abundance: .
j_gene: TRBJ2-3
d_gene: .
v_gene: TRBV27
CDR3aa: CASSSSLPSTDTQYF
CDR3nt: TGTGCCAGCAGTTCTTCCTTACCGTCAACAGATACGCAGTATTTT

abundance: .
j_gene: TRBJ1-1
d_gene: TRBD1
v_gene: TRBV25-1
CDR3aa: CASSARQGGSAFF
CDR3nt: TGTGCCAGCAGTGCCCGACAGGGGGGGAGCGCTTTCTTT

abundance: .
j_gene: TRBJ1-5
d_gene: .
v_gene: TRBV15
CDR3aa: CATSRIGGIQPQHF
CDR3nt: TGTGCCACCAGCAGAATTGGGGGGATTCAGCCCCAGCATTTT

abundance: .
j_gene: TRBJ1-3
d_gene: TRBD1
v_gene: TRBV5-4
CDR3aa: CASSRDRGLGNTIYF
CDR3nt: TGTGCCAGCAGCCGAGACAGGGGGCTTGGAAACACCATATATTTT

abundance: .
j_gene: TRBJ2-5
d_gene: TRBD2
v_gene: TRBV19
CDR3aa: CASSPGTKETQYF
CDR3nt: TGTGCCAGTAGTCCGGGGACTAAAGAGACCCAGTACTTC

abundance: few
j_gene: TRBJ2-1
d_gene: .
v_gene: TRBV6-1
CDR3aa: CASSTETSSYNEQFF
CDR3nt: TGTGCCAGCAGCACTGAGACTAGCTCCTACAATGAGCAGTTCTTC

abundance: .
j_gene: TRBJ1-2
d_gene: TRBD1
v_gene: TRBV5-4
CDR3aa: CASSLITGGAGYTF
CDR3nt: TGTGCCAGCAGCTTGATCACAGGGGGCGCGGGCTACACCTTC

abundance: .
j_gene: TRBJ2-3
d_gene: TRBD1
v_gene: TRBV6-6
CDR3aa: CASRHRDRADTQYF
CDR3nt: TGTGCCAGCAGGCACCGGGACAGGGCCGATACGCAGTATTTT

abundance: .
j_gene: TRBJ2-3
d_gene: .
v_gene: TRBV6-5
CDR3aa: CASSYSTDGGADTQYF
CDR3nt: TGTGCCAGCAGTTACTCGACAGACGGAGGCGCAGATACGCAGTATTTT

abundance: .
j_gene: TRBJ1-2
d_gene: .
v_gene: TRBV11-2
CDR3aa: CASSLRQTYGYTF
CDR3nt: TGTGCCAGCAGCTTAAGACAGACCTATGGCTACACCTTC

abundance: few
j_gene: TRBJ2-2
d_gene: TRBD1
v_gene: TRBV16
CDR3aa: CASSQQQGAGGELFF
CDR3nt: TGTGCCAGCAGCCAACAACAGGGGGCTGGCGGGGAGCTGTTTTTT

abundance: .
j_gene: TRBJ2-5
d_gene: .
v_gene: TRBV15
CDR3aa: CATSSLEGSRTQYF
CDR3nt: TGTGCCACCAGCTCTCTCGAGGGTAGCAGAACCCAGTACTTC

abundance: few
j_gene: TRBJ2-1
d_gene: .
v_gene: TRBV10-3
CDR3aa: CAIASRGTAYNEQFF
CDR3nt: TGTGCCATCGCGTCTCGGGGGACAGCCTACAATGAGCAGTTCTTC

abundance: .
j_gene: TRBJ2-5
d_gene: .
v_gene: TRBV4-2
CDR3aa: CASSIRRGGETQYF
CDR3nt: TGTGCCAGCAGCATCCGGAGGGGGGGAGAGACCCAGTACTTC

abundance: .
j_gene: TRBJ2-7
d_gene: .
v_gene: TRBV14
CDR3aa: CASSQAGGTLYEQYF
CDR3nt: TGTGCCAGCAGCCAAGCGGGCGGGACTCTCTACGAGCAGTACTTC